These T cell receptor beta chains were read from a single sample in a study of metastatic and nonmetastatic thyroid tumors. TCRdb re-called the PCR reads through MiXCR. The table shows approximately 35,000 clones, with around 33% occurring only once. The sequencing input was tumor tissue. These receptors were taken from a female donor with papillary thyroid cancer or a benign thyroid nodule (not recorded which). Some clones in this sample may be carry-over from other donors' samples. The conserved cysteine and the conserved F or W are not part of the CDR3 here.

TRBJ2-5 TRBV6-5 ASSMGGETQY
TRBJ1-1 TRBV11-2 ASSLLGEVAEAF
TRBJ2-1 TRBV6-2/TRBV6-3 ASSDRDQF
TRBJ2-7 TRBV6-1 ASREGSLYEQY
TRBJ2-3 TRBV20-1 SAPDIRTQY
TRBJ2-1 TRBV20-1 SARSTVRGEQF
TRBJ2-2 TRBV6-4 ASRRPFIPRGRSDGTGELF
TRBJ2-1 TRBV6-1 ASRAGTSNNEQF
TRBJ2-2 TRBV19 ASSWGHGGELF
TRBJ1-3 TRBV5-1 ASSTDRDSGNTIY
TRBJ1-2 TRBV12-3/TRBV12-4 ASSFRADTNYGYT
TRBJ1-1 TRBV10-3 AISESRPGQGNTEAF
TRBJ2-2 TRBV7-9 ASSSRGHTGELF
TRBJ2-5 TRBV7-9 ASSSPGTGEETQY
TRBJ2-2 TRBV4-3 ASSQDEVGELF